The 15 T cell receptor beta chains in this list originate from one sample, sequenced in a study of T-cell memory formation after mild COVID-19 (dated by TCRdb to the early 2020s). The library was prepared using 5' RACE. Sequencing relied on an Illumina NovaSeq 6000. The public reads were run again by TCRdb, first through fastp at Q25 and then through MiXCR, and only productive beta chains were kept. When rows share a CDR3 protein, they turn into one entry using the most common DNA and genes. For this sample the table gives nearly 200,000 distinct CDR3 sequences, of which 15% to 20% were detected only once. 2.4% of the sample comes from the top ten. Sequencing was done on a sample of PBMCs or a T cell subset sorted from them (not recorded which). The receptors were gathered from an adult woman who had mild COVID-19 (a few samples of this study predate the infection). The sample titles of this study are shuffled in the database, so cell type and time point are left out; the donor was told from shared clones.

This chain joins TRBV9 and TRBJ2-1; 13 bases line up with TRBD2. Germline assignment: CDR1 SGDLS and CDR2 YYNGEE. The CDR3 has 18 residues. J gave up 0 bases and V 4 bases, and 7 bases lay outside the gene matches. The CDR3 loop reads CASSPGGLAGSSYNEQFF. CDR3 coding DNA: TGTGCCAGCAGCCCAGGGGGACTAGCGGGGAGCTCCTACAATGAGCAGTTCTTC.

The sample holds a few counts of this clonotype. The chain is built from TRBV5-1 and TRBJ2-3, with D possibly being TRBD2 (6 bases). The V and J ends lost 0 bases and 5 bases respectively, with 19 bases between them. Germline V gene data show CDR1 as SGHRS and CDR2 as YFSETQ. This CDR3 is 17 amino acids long. CDR3: CASSLAISTGVIDTQYF. CDR3 coding DNA: TGCGCCAGCAGCTTGGCCATAAGTACGGGAGTGATAGATACGCAGTATTTT.

This clonotype came up a few times. This sequence joins TRBV20-1 and TRBJ2-3, with D possibly being TRBD2 (7 bases). The CDR3 has 14 amino acids. Germline V gives CDR1 DFQATT, CDR2 SNEGSKA (reference sequence). V lost 6 bases and J 1 base, leaving 14 bases between the germline ends. For the CDR3, the DNA is TGCAGTGCCCCAAAGGGGGGGCGCACAGATACGCAGTATTTT. It encodes CSAPKGGRTDTQYF.

A few counts support this clonotype. The chain is built from TRBV7-3 and TRBJ2-7; 10 bases match TRBD1. This CDR3 is 15 amino acids long. The junction had 7 bases not matched to a gene; V was cut back by 4 bases and J by 4 bases. Germline V gene sequence: CDR1 SGHTA, CDR2 FQGTGA. CDR3 protein: CASSSGTGEAYEQYF. CDR3 bases: TGTGCCAGCAGCTCCGGGACAGGGGAGGCATACGAGCAGTACTTC.

The V gene is TRBV5-1, the J gene TRBJ2-5; TRBD2 agrees at 16 bases. The CDR3 is 18 amino acids. Germline V gene data show CDR1 as SGHRS and CDR2 as YFSETQ. The J segment lost 5 bases and the V segment lost 4 bases, leaving 11 bases of the junction unmatched. Here the CDR3 DNA reads TGCGCCAGCAGCCTCGGGACTAGCGGGGGGGCAGTTGTTGAGACCCAGTACTTC. This translates into CASSLGTSGGAVVETQYF.

The J gene is TRBJ2-1, the V gene TRBV20-1, with 7 bases matching TRBD1. CDR3 length: 13 residues. Germline V gives CDR1 DFQATT, CDR2 SNEGSKA (reference sequence). After removal of 3 bases from V and 4 bases from J, the junction contained 3 bases not matched to a gene. This CDR3 is CSASKGAYNEQFF. For the CDR3, the DNA is TGCAGTGCTAGCAAGGGGGCATACAATGAGCAGTTCTTC.

The chain has TRBV5-1 and TRBJ2-7; 7 bases line up with TRBD2. This CDR3 region has 14 residues. V lost 0 bases and J lost 3; bases outside the gene matches: 3. Germline assignment: CDR1 SGHRS and CDR2 YFSETQ. CDR3 protein: CASSLGGEGYEQYF. Here the CDR3 DNA reads TGCGCCAGCAGCTTGGGCGGGGAGGGCTACGAGCAGTACTTC.

The chain has TRBV5-1 and TRBJ2-3, with 7 bases aligning to TRBD1. Germline V gene data show CDR1 as SGHRS and CDR2 as YFSETQ. CDR3 length equals 15 residues. Trimming at V came to 3 bases and at J to 3 bases, leaving 7 bases not matched to a gene. The CDR3 protein is CASSWTGQITDTQYF. In DNA form, the CDR3 reads TGCGCCAGCAGCTGGACGGGACAGATAACAGATACGCAGTATTTT.

The rearrangement uses TRBV7-8 and TRBJ2-3, with a tentative D call TRBD2 (6 bases). CDR3 size: 16 residues. The V gene lost 1 base and the J gene lost 6 bases, with 17 bases spanning the gap. Germline V CDR1 and CDR2: SGHVS, FQNEAQ. The CDR3 bases are TGTGCCAGCAGCTTAGTCGAGCGGGTCCCCTATGATACGCAGTATTTT. This gives the protein CASSLVERVPYDTQYF.

V usage is TRBV6-1 and J usage is TRBJ1-1; TRBD1 aligns across 8 bases. Germline V gene sequence: CDR1 MNHNS, CDR2 SASEGT. CDR3 size: 14 residues. Trimming at V came to 2 bases and at J to 5 bases, leaving 4 bases not matched to a gene. CDR3 residues: CASSERTGRTEAFF. The CDR3 DNA reads TGTGCCAGCAGTGAACGGACAGGGAGAACTGAAGCTTTCTTT.

This clonotype was seen ten or more times. The V and J genes are TRBV27 and TRBJ1-2; 8 nucleotides match TRBD1. Trimming cost V 5 bases and J 13 bases; bases outside gene matches: 12. The germline V gene encodes CDR1 MNHEY and CDR2 SMNVEV (reference sequence). The CDR3 loop spans 13 amino acids. CDR3 in amino acids: CASSPRTGTVGTF. CDR3 sequence (DNA): TGTGCCAGCAGTCCCAGGACAGGGACCGTAGGCACCTTC.

The chain couples TRBV20-1 to TRBJ1-1; 9 bases align to TRBD1. The V gene end was trimmed by 5 bases and the J gene end by 6 bases; junction bases not matched to a gene: 7. CDR1 and CDR2 from the germline V gene are DFQATT and SNEGSKA (reference sequence). The CDR3 is 13 amino acids. The CDR3: CSAGDRVSPEAFF. DNA for the CDR3: TGCAGTGCTGGGGACAGGGTGAGCCCTGAAGCTTTCTTT.

The J gene is TRBJ2-7, the V gene TRBV14, with 11 bases identical to TRBD2. Unmatched junction bases numbered 3, after V lost 3 bases and J lost 2 bases. The germline V gene encodes CDR1 SGHDN and CDR2 FVKESK. The CDR3 runs 15 residues. The CDR3 reads CASSHKLAGAYEQYF. The CDR3 region has the DNA TGTGCCAGCAGCCATAAACTAGCGGGGGCCTACGAGCAGTACTTC.

This clonotype has ten or more counts. This chain connects TRBV4-1 to TRBJ2-2, with 9 bases aligning to TRBD1. This CDR3 has 16 residues. The J segment lost 3 bases and the V segment lost 4 bases, leaving 6 bases of the junction unmatched. The germline V gene encodes CDR1 MGHRA and CDR2 YSYEKL. The chain's CDR3 is CASSRPGQGDTGELFF. Written as DNA, the CDR3 is TGCGCCAGCAGCCGACCGGGACAGGGCGACACCGGGGAGCTGTTTTTT.

This clonotype showed up just a few times. This chain joins TRBV20-1 and TRBJ2-7; 7 nucleotides agree with TRBD2. V lost 0 bases and J lost 0; bases outside the gene matches: 5. Looked up from germline, CDR1 is DFQATT and CDR2 is SNEGSKA (reference sequence). CDR3 size: 15 residues. The CDR3: CSARDPRGSSYEQYF. DNA for the CDR3: TGCAGTGCTAGAGACCCCCGCGGGAGCTCCTACGAGCAGTACTTC.